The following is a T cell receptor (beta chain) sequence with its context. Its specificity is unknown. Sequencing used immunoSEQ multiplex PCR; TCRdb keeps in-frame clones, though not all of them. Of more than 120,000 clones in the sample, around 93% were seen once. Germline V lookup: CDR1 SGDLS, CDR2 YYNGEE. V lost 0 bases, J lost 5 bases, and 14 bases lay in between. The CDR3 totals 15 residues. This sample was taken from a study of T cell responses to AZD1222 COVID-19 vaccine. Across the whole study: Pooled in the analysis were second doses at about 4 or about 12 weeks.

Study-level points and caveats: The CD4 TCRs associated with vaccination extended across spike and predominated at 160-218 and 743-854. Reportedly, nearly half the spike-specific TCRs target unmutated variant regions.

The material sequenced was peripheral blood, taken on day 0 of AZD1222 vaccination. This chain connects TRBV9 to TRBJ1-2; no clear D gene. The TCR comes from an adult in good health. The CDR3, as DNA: TGTGCCAGCAGCGTAGTGGTGAAGCAGAGTTATGGCTACACCTTC. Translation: CASSVVVKQSYGYTF.